This T cell receptor (beta chain) is from a study of blood T cell repertoires in COVID-19. Overall study: Italy, Spain and the United States were the sources of the convalescent and acute COVID-19 samples. T cells, B-cell-depleted T cells, or PBMCs provided the cDNA or gDNA that served as material.

Germline V gene data show CDR1 as LGHDT and CDR2 as YNNKEL (reference sequence). The CDR3 loop spans 16 amino acids. Trimming shortened V by 3 bases and J by 6 bases, and 17 bases separated the two germline ends. In the original workflow: Amplification with reference gene primers provided the estimates of nucleated cell counts. Sequencing used immunoSEQ multiplex PCR; TCRdb keeps in-frame clones, though not all of them. V and J calls and clone size are as listed in that table; D and trimming were resolved from the DNA. This sample yields 93,000 or so clones, of which roughly 82% are seen a single time; 9.5% to 15% belongs to the top ten.

The genes are TRBV3-1 (or the pseudogene TRBV3-2) and TRBJ1-4, with D perhaps matching TRBD1 (6 bases). The origin of this receptor is a human donor in a cohort sampled during active COVID-19. The material sequenced was peripheral blood. CDR3 sequence: CASSQSRTVRDEKLFF. In nucleotides, the CDR3 is TGTGCCAGCAGCCAGTCCCGGACAGTCCGGGATGAAAAACTGTTTTTT.